At least ten counts were recorded for the clone carrying this T cell receptor beta chain. Its antigen is not identified. Every donor provided 7.5 to 10 milliliters of peripheral blood. The record originates from a study of blood T cells in healthy people across ages. A second PCR of about 7 to 12 cycles used a sample-barcoded 5' primer and a J-beta primer mix. TCRdb reprocessed the 5' RACE reads with MiXCR, giving one entry per CDR3 protein. Here the sample spans 600,000 or so distinct CDR3 sequences, about 30% being singletons. Study conclusions and caveats: Without sorted subsets, naive and antigen-experienced compartments could not be conclusively compared. Roughly linearly, TCR beta diversity per million T cells fell as age increased.

Between the trimmed V and J ends, which lost 3 bases and 7 bases, there was a span of 16 bases. The germline V gene has CDR1 DFQATT and CDR2 SNEGSKA (reference sequence). The length of the CDR3 is 13 residues. The receptor was derived from a woman older than 75 in good health. The chain links TRBV20-1 to TRBJ2-7; no clear D. Material: blood. CDR3 in amino acids: CSARGILSGEQYF. CDR3 nucleotide sequence: TGCAGTGCTAGGGGGATTCTTTCTGGGGAGCAGTACTTC.